The 21 T cell receptor beta chains listed next were all sequenced from one sample in a study of cytomegalovirus exposure and HLA in healthy donors. PCR was performed using 60 Vbeta and 13 Jbeta primers. The protocol was immunoSEQ multiplex PCR, while the TCRdb copy is restricted to in-frame clones and leaves out a portion. This table lists 100,000 to 150,000 clones. The sequencing sample was made of PBMCs. The origin of the receptors is a man aged 35 to 55 in good health and CMV-seronegative.

The V and J genes are TRBV7-3 and TRBJ2-1, with a possible D match to TRBD2 (5 bases). The germline V and J ends were trimmed by 5 bases and 7 bases, with 9 bases remaining between them. CDR3 size: 12 residues. Germline-derived CDR1 and CDR2 are SGHTA and FQGTGA. CDR3 residues: CASSLGSNEQFF. CDR3 bases: TGTGCCAGCAGCCTGGGGAGTAATGAGCAGTTCTTC.

The gene calls are TRBV6-5 and TRBJ2-7, with 7 bases matching TRBD2. The CDR3 sequence is 14 residues long. With V trimmed by 3 bases and J by 5 bases, 7 bases remained unmatched. Germline V gene lookup returns CDR1 MNHEY and CDR2 SVGAGI. CDR3 nucleotides: TGTGCCAGCAGTTATTACGGGGGGATGGACGAGCAGTACTTC. Its protein product is CASSYYGGMDEQYF.

V usage is TRBV5-1 and J usage is TRBJ1-1; D not resolved. This CDR3 comprises 13 residues. Germline V CDR1 and CDR2: SGHRS, YFSETQ. V lost 6 bases, J lost 1 base, and 10 bases lay in between. The CDR3 reads CASNQNPNTEAFF. The CDR3 region has the DNA TGCGCCAGCAACCAGAACCCGAACACTGAAGCTTTCTTT.

The V gene is TRBV30, the J gene TRBJ2-7; 8 positions agree with TRBD1. Germline loops: CDR1 GTSNPN, CDR2 SVGIG (reference sequence). V lost 2 bases, J lost 7 bases, and 4 bases stayed unmatched. This CDR3 contains 12 residues. The CDR3 here is CAWSRTGIEQYF. The DNA for the CDR3 is TGTGCCTGGAGTAGGACAGGGATTGAGCAGTACTTC.

This chain uses TRBV20-1 with TRBJ2-5; TRBD2 is a possible D gene (6 bases). The end of the DNA fits TRBJ2-7 better, so the J call may be wrong. The germline V gene encodes CDR1 DFQATT and CDR2 SNEGSKA (reference sequence). This CDR3 region has 11 residues. The CDR3 nucleotides are TGCAGTGCTAGCCCGGGGGTCGAGCAGTACTTC. It translates to CSASPGVEQYF.

The V call is TRBV9, the J call TRBJ2-2, with 8 positions matching TRBD1. Germline trimming cut 2 bases from V and 6 bases from J; bases unmatched to any gene: 6. Germline CDR1 and CDR2: SGDLS and YYNGEE. The CDR3 totals 15 residues. CDR3 sequence (DNA): TGTGCCAGCAGCGTTTTGGACAGGGTCCCCGGGGAGCTGTTTTTT. Residues: CASSVLDRVPGELFF. The full variable domain, completed using reference TRBV9 and TRBJ2-2, is DSGVTQTPKHLITATGQRVTLRCSPRSGDLSVYWYQQSLDQGLQFLIQYYNGEERAKGNILERFSAQQFPDLHSELNLSSLELGDSALYFCASSVLDRVPGELFFGEGSRLTVL.

CDR3 amino acids: CASSPRTSLAGEQFF. In DNA, the CDR3 is TGTGCCAGCAGCCCACGGACTAGCCTGGCGGGGGAGCAGTTCTTC. The V and J genes are TRBV9 and TRBJ2-1, with 8 positions matching TRBD2. Germline CDR1 reads SGDLS; CDR2 reads YYNGEE. This CDR3 comprises 15 residues. With V trimmed by 4 bases and J by 10 bases, 13 bases remained unmatched.

V is TRBV11-2 and J is TRBJ2-5; D may be TRBD1 (6 bases). The V end lost 10 bases, the J end lost 2 bases, and 20 bases lay between the germline ends. The CDR3 length is 15 residues. Germline V gene sequence: CDR1 SGHAT, CDR2 FQNNGV. This CDR3 is CATILLDRGQETQYF. The CDR3 DNA is TGTGCCACAATACTACTGGACAGAGGACAAGAGACCCAGTACTTC.

The chain recombines TRBV11-3 with TRBJ2-5, with 7 bases identical to TRBD1. The J call may be faulty, since TRBJ2-7 better matches the DNA end. The CDR3 covers 14 residues. Germline V gives CDR1 SGHNT, CDR2 YENEEA. CDR3 amino acids: CASSEPGQSYEQYF. In DNA form, the CDR3 reads TGTGCCAGCAGCGAACCGGGACAGTCCTACGAGCAGTACTTC.

This chain connects TRBV9 to TRBJ2-2; a weak D match, TRBD2 (5 bases). Trimming removed 2 bases at V and 3 bases at J, with 8 bases between. CDR1 is SGDLS, CDR2 YYNGEE, per germline. There are 14 residues in the CDR3. CDR3 DNA: TGTGCCAGCAGCGTGGACTTACACACCGGGGAGCTGTTTTTT. This codes for CASSVDLHTGELFF.

This sequence joins TRBV28 and TRBJ1-2; 10 bases align to TRBD1. The germline CDR1 and CDR2 sequences are MDHEN and SYDVKM. This CDR3 comprises 15 residues. Trimming removed 6 bases from V and 4 bases from J; junction bases left unmatched: 8. CDR3 in DNA: TGTGCCAGCAGCGAACCGGGACAGGGGTCCTATGGCTACACCTTC. Protein: CASSEPGQGSYGYTF.

The rearrangement links TRBV10-3 to TRBJ1-1; TRBD1 might be the D (5 bases). The CDR3 is 17 residues long. Germline V gene data show CDR1 as ENHRY and CDR2 as SYGVKD. Trimming shortened V by 6 bases and J by 4 bases, and 24 bases separated the two germline ends. The CDR3 loop is CAISGRGGVTPGTEAFF. In nucleotides, the CDR3 is TGTGCCATCAGCGGGAGGGGAGGCGTGACCCCCGGCACTGAAGCTTTCTTT.

V usage is TRBV11-2 and J usage is TRBJ1-1; D might be TRBD1 (5 bases). CDR1 is SGHAT and CDR2 is FQNNGV in the germline V gene. The CDR3 runs 15 residues. V dropped 5 bases and J dropped 1 base, with 14 bases sitting between them. CDR3 sequence (DNA): TGTGCCAGCAGCCCATCCCCCGGACAGAACACTGAAGCTTTCTTT. This codes for CASSPSPGQNTEAFF.

V gene TRBV29-1 combines with J gene TRBJ1-3; no firm D call. Trimming cost V 5 bases and J 7 bases, with 12 bases left between them. Germline CDR1 reads SQVTM; CDR2 reads ANQGSEA. The CDR3 is made up of 12 amino acids. This CDR3 reads CSVQWASNTIYF. The CDR3 DNA is TGCAGCGTTCAATGGGCAAGCAACACCATATATTTT.

V usage is TRBV2 and J usage is TRBJ2-3; D unresolved. The germline CDR1 and CDR2 sequences are SNHLY and FYNNEI. Deletions cut 7 bases from V and 1 base from J, with 15 bases between. This CDR3 has 15 residues. CDR3 sequence reads: CASNVVRVGTDTQYF. CDR3 DNA: TGTGCCAGCAATGTCGTTCGAGTGGGCACAGATACGCAGTATTTT.

The chain uses TRBV11-2 and TRBJ1-1; D perhaps matches TRBD1 (5 bases). V lost 0 bases, J lost 8 bases, and 16 bases lay in between. The V gene's germline CDR1 is SGHAT and CDR2 FQNNGV. CDR3 size: 15 residues. The CDR3 here is CASSLDAGPWVEAFF. In nucleotides, the CDR3 is TGTGCCAGCAGCTTAGATGCGGGACCGTGGGTAGAAGCTTTCTTT. Together with reference TRBV11-2 and TRBJ1-1, the CDR3 gives the full variable domain: EAGVAQSPRYKIIEKRQSVAFWCNPISGHATLYWYQQILGQGPKLLIQFQNNGVVDDSQLPKDRFSAERLKGVDSTLKIQPAKLEDSAVYLCASSLDAGPWVEAFFGQGTRLTVV.

The J gene is TRBJ2-7, the V gene TRBV18; the D gene is possibly TRBD1 (6 bases). The V and J ends lost 3 bases and 0 bases respectively, with 12 bases between them. In germline, CDR1 is KGHSH, CDR2 LQKENI. The CDR3 is 15 amino acids. CDR3: CASSPDSHPSYEQYF. CDR3 sequence (DNA): TGTGCCAGCTCACCGGACAGCCACCCCTCCTACGAGCAGTACTTC.

The rearrangement links TRBV5-6 to TRBJ2-3; 14 bases map to TRBD2. This CDR3 comprises 16 residues. Germline loops: CDR1 SGHDT, CDR2 YYEEEE. V dropped 1 base and J dropped 6; count of bases not matched to a gene: 4. The CDR3 loop is CASSLLTSGRADTQYF. The CDR3 DNA is TGTGCCAGCAGCTTGCTGACTAGCGGGAGGGCCGATACGCAGTATTTT.

The chain links TRBV7-9 to TRBJ2-7; D may be TRBD2 (6 bases). The CDR3 sequence is 13 residues long. V shed 8 bases and J shed 0 bases, with 11 bases lying between them. Germline V gives CDR1 SEHNR, CDR2 FQNEAQ (reference sequence). The CDR3 is CASVGGDSYEQYF. The CDR3 nucleotides read TGTGCCAGCGTGGGCGGGGACTCCTACGAGCAGTACTTC.

This chain links TRBV5-6 with TRBJ1-1; 8 bases agree with TRBD1. The V segment lost 3 bases and the J segment 7 bases; nucleotides outside the gene matches: 8. The CDR3 totals 14 residues. The germline gives CDR1 SGHDT, CDR2 YYEEEE. CDR3 region: CASSSPGGRFEAFF. CDR3 sequence (DNA): TGTGCCAGCAGCTCTCCAGGGGGCCGCTTTGAAGCTTTCTTT.

The chain joins TRBV11-2 to TRBJ1-3; maybe TRBD1 (6 bases). CDR3 length equals 17 residues. Germline V CDR1 and CDR2: SGHAT, FQNNGV. The V and J ends lost 4 bases and 5 bases respectively, with 21 bases between them. Written as DNA, the CDR3 is TGTGCCAGCAGCTCCTACCTTCAGGGGTCCCCCAGAAACACCATATATTTT. Its translation: CASSSYLQGSPRNTIYF.